This T cell receptor (beta chain) emerged from a study of T-cell memory formation after mild COVID-19. This clonotype was picked up a small number of times. Antigen unknown. TCRdb redid the calling of the 5' RACE reads with MiXCR, one entry per CDR3 protein. Among over 300,000 distinct CDR3 sequences, about 20% were seen once, and the ten largest hold around 20%. The study's findings and limits: While clones contracting from day 15 to 85 were balanced between CD4 and CD8, later expanders leaned CD4+.

With V trimmed by 0 bases and J by 8 bases, 8 bases remained unmatched. The germline CDR1 and CDR2 sequences are LGHNA and YSLEER. The CDR3 runs 15 residues. This chain links TRBV4-3 with TRBJ2-3; 7 bases map to TRBD1. Sample: PBMCs or a T cell subset sorted from them (not recorded which). This sequence originates from a man in his late teens or twenties who had mild COVID-19 (a few samples of this study predate the infection). Cell type and time point are not known. Here the CDR3 reads CASSQESGTATTQYF. The CDR3 DNA is TGCGCCAGCAGCCAAGAGTCCGGGACAGCCACTACGCAGTATTTT.